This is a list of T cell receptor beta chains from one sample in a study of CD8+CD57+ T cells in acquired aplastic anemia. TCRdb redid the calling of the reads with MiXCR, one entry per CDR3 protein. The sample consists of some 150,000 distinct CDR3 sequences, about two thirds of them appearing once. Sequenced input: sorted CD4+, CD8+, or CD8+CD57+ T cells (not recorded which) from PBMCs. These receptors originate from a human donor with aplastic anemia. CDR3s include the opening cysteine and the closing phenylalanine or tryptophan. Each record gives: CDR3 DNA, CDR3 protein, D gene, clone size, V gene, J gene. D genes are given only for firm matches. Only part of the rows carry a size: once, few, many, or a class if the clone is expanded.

TGTGCCAGCAGGTTTTCGGACACTGAAGCTTTCTTT	CASRFSDTEAFF	-	-	TRBV6-1	TRBJ1-1
TGTGCCAGCAGCGCCCTACAGGGGAGTGAAGATACGCAGTATTTT	CASSALQGSEDTQYF	TRBD1	-	TRBV7-8	TRBJ2-3
TGTGCCACCAGCAGAGCCAGGGGGGGTTCTGCTAATTCACCCCTCCACTTT	CATSRARGGSANSPLHF	TRBD1	-	TRBV15	TRBJ1-6
TGTGCCACCAGTGATTCTGGGACTGAAGCTTTCTTT	CATSDSGTEAFF	-	few	TRBV24-1	TRBJ1-1
TGTGCCACCAGCAGGGGCCCATGGGAGAACCAGTACTTC	CATSRGPWENQYF	-	once	TRBV24-1	TRBJ2-5
TGTGCCAGCAGCGTAGCCGCCGGGGGCACCATATATTTT	CASSVAAGGTIYF	-	-	TRBV9	TRBJ1-3
TGTGCCAGCAGTTTCACCGACAGGGCCAACTACGAGCAGTACTTC	CASSFTDRANYEQYF	TRBD1	-	TRBV2	TRBJ2-7
TGTGCCAGCAGCTTCCGTAGCGGGAACTCCTACAATGAGCAGTTCTTC	CASSFRSGNSYNEQFF	TRBD2	-	TRBV7-9	TRBJ2-1
TGCAGCGTTGCGGGACTAGCGGGGGGCACAGATACGCAGTATTTT	CSVAGLAGGTDTQYF	TRBD2	-	TRBV29-1	TRBJ2-3
TGTGCCATCAGTGAGTTGGGACATCCGGCGGGAGGCTACACCTTC	CAISELGHPAGGYTF	-	-	TRBV10-3	TRBJ1-2
TGTGCCATCAGTGAGGGGGGCAATGGCTACACCTTC	CAISEGGNGYTF	-	few	TRBV10-3	TRBJ1-2
TGTGCCAGCACCAGGACTAGCGGGGGATCCTACGAGCAGTACTTC	CASTRTSGGSYEQYF	TRBD2	-	TRBV2	TRBJ2-7
TGCAGCGTAGGACAGGGCCGTTGGGAGACCCAGTACTTC	CSVGQGRWETQYF	TRBD1	-	TRBV29-1	TRBJ2-5
TGTGCCATCAGTGCCGCTGCAACTAATGAAAAACTGTTTTTT	CAISAAATNEKLFF	-	-	TRBV10-3	TRBJ1-4
TGCAGTGCTTACGACTTGTCCGGGAACACCATATATTTT	CSAYDLSGNTIYF	-	-	TRBV20-1	TRBJ1-3
TGTGCCAGCAGCTTAAGAAAACCCTCAATCTTGGGGACAGATACGCAGTATTTT	CASSLRKPSILGTDTQYF	-	-	TRBV7-2	TRBJ2-3
TGTGCCAGCAGCTCGTTGGGGGGGCACGGGGCAGATACGCAGTATTTT	CASSSLGGHGADTQYF	-	once	TRBV7-9	TRBJ2-3
TGTGCCAGCAGCTTGGTAGGCGGTACAGATACGCAGTATTTT	CASSLVGGTDTQYF	-	few	TRBV7-8	TRBJ2-3
TGTGCCAGCCAAGACTCAGGGTTGCAGACCCAGTACTTC	CASQDSGLQTQYF	-	-	TRBV7-4	TRBJ2-5
TGTGCCAGTAGTATCTCTTTGGGGACAGGTATTATGGATGAGCAGTTCTTC	CASSISLGTGIMDEQFF	TRBD1	-	TRBV19	TRBJ2-1
TGTGCCAGCAGCGTAGACGGCTTCCGGCCCGCCGAGCAGTTCTTC	CASSVDGFRPAEQFF	-	-	TRBV9	TRBJ2-1
TGTGCCAGCAGAGCACCGATTCTAGCGGGAGGCCCCTCCGAGCAGTACTTC	CASRAPILAGGPSEQYF	TRBD2	-	TRBV19	TRBJ2-7
TGTGCCAGCAGACCCCGGACAGGGGGCGGGATCTCTGGCTACACCTTC	CASRPRTGGGISGYTF	TRBD1	-	TRBV25-1	TRBJ1-2
TGTGCCACCAGTGATTACGGTCAGCCCCAGCATTTT	CATSDYGQPQHF	-	few	TRBV24-1	TRBJ1-5
TGCGCCAGCAGCTTTGCCGGGGGGCCTGGTCTTGGCGAGCAGTACTTC	CASSFAGGPGLGEQYF	-	few	TRBV5-1	TRBJ2-7
TGCAGCGTTGAAGTTAGGGGGACCTCCTACGAGCAGTACTTC	CSVEVRGTSYEQYF	-	many	TRBV29-1	TRBJ2-7
TGTGCCAGCAGCTTCCCTGGCAGGGGTGATGGCTACACCTTC	CASSFPGRGDGYTF	-	-	TRBV7-2	TRBJ1-2
TGTGCCATCAGTGATCACGGGACAGGGCCGAGTGGGCAGTACTTC	CAISDHGTGPSGQYF	TRBD1	-	TRBV10-3	TRBJ2-7
TGTGCCAGCAAGGGAGGACACTACTATGGCTACACCTTC	CASKGGHYYGYTF	-	-	TRBV25-1	TRBJ1-2
TGCAGTGCTAGAGATACATTGGGGGGCTCTATCCAAGAGACCCAGTACTTC	CSARDTLGGSIQETQYF	-	few	TRBV20-1	TRBJ2-5
TGTTCCAGCAGCGTCTCAATCTCCAACTACGAGCAGTACTTC	CSSSVSISNYEQYF	-	-	TRBV9	TRBJ2-7
TGTGCCAGCAGCTCTCGACAGGGAGGAGGAACTGAAGCTTTCTTT	CASSSRQGGGTEAFF	TRBD1	-	TRBV9	TRBJ1-1
TGTGCCAGCAGTTTCGGACAGGGAGGAAATGAGCAGTTCTTC	CASSFGQGGNEQFF	TRBD1	many	TRBV6-2/TRBV6-3	TRBJ2-1
TGTGCCAGCAGTGTGGGGTGTTCTAACTATGGCTACACCTTC	CASSVGCSNYGYTF	-	-	TRBV2	TRBJ1-2
TGTGCCAGCAGCCAAATCAGTGCCCCAGGGTCGGGAGATCGCAATGAGCAGTTCTTC	CASSQISAPGSGDRNEQFF	-	-	TRBV7-2	TRBJ2-1
TGCGCCGGCAGCCCCTCCGGGACCTACGAGCAGTACTTC	CAGSPSGTYEQYF	-	-	TRBV5-1	TRBJ2-7
TGCAGTGCTAGCAGGGCTGGGGCCAACGTCCTGACTTTC	CSASRAGANVLTF	-	-	TRBV20-1	TRBJ2-6
TGTGCCACCAGCAGCGCTCTAGCGGGAGGGCCCACAGATACGCAGTATTTT	CATSSALAGGPTDTQYF	TRBD2	-	TRBV15	TRBJ2-3
TGCAGTGCTAGAGTTAGTCCCCGGACAGATAATTCACCCCTCCACTTT	CSARVSPRTDNSPLHF	-	-	TRBV20-1	TRBJ1-6
TGTGCCCGGGCGGGGGGAAGGGAGACCTACGAGCAGTACTTC	CARAGGRETYEQYF	TRBD2	-	TRBV24-1	TRBJ2-7
TGTGCCAGCAGCCCCGACAGGGGGAACACTGAAGCTTTCTTT	CASSPDRGNTEAFF	TRBD1	-	TRBV7-9	TRBJ1-1